Following are 26 T cell receptor beta chains from one sample sequenced in a study of identical twins. TCRdb reanalysed the 5' RACE reads using MiXCR and keeps one entry per CDR3 protein. The sample comprises hundreds of thousands of distinct CDR3 sequences, about a fifth of which are singletons, and approximately 0.48% rests with the top ten. These sequences were also reported in another study, on yellow fever vaccine responses in identical twins.

Source material: CD4+ T cells sorted from blood. The receptors were gathered from a woman between 18 and 30 years old in good health.

The chain joins TRBV6-5 to TRBJ2-5; D possibly corresponds to TRBD2 (6 bases). The V end was cut by 2 bases, the J end by 4 bases, with 11 bases between. The CDR3 runs 14 residues. The germline V gene encodes CDR1 MNHEY and CDR2 SVGAGI. Here the CDR3 reads CASSYGAGRETQYF. CDR3 DNA: TGTGCCAGCAGTTACGGGGCGGGGCGAGAGACCCAGTACTTC.

In its sample, this clonotype was seen a few times. One base away lies a much larger clone, so this may be a sequencing read error. The gene calls are TRBV12-3 or TRBV12-4 and TRBJ1-1; D remains unclear. This CDR3 has 12 residues. Trimming cost V 3 bases and J 3 bases, with 5 bases left between them. The CDR3 coding sequence is TGTGCCAGCAGTTTCGGGTACACTGAAGCTTTCTTT. Amino acid sequence: CASSFGYTEAFF.

The chain uses TRBV5-4 and TRBJ1-2; 7 nucleotides line up with TRBD1. The CDR3 extends over 14 amino acids. Germline trimming cut 0 bases from V and 6 bases from J; bases unmatched to any gene: 5. Germline V gives CDR1 SGHNT, CDR2 YYREEE (reference sequence). CDR3 DNA sequence: TGTGCCAGCAGCTTGGTAGCTCAGGGGGATGGCTACACCTTC. Its protein is CASSLVAQGDGYTF.

V is TRBV5-1 and J is TRBJ2-3; TRBD1 matches 7 bases. This CDR3 contains 17 residues. The germline V gene has CDR1 SGHRS and CDR2 YFSETQ. The junction had 13 bases not matched to a gene; V was cut back by 4 bases and J by 2 bases. CDR3 protein: CASSPRARGLDTDTQYF. The CDR3 nucleotides are TGCGCCAGCAGCCCCCGTGCCAGGGGGTTGGACACAGATACGCAGTATTTT.

The genes are TRBV29-1 and TRBJ1-1; no clear D gene. The germline V and J ends were trimmed by 6 bases and 6 bases, with 17 bases remaining between them. The germline gives CDR1 SQVTM, CDR2 ANQGSEA. The CDR3 has 13 residues. CDR3 sequence reads: CSVRRHWVPEAFF. CDR3 coding DNA: TGCAGCGTCCGAAGACACTGGGTCCCTGAAGCTTTCTTT.

The chain uses TRBV12-5 and TRBJ2-1; the match to TRBD1 covers 7 bases. The junction had 5 bases not matched to a gene; V was cut back by 4 bases and J by 2 bases. CDR1 LGHNT and CDR2 FRNRAP come from the germline V gene. The CDR3 is 15 residues long. The CDR3 loop is CASGSGQVTYNEQFF. CDR3 nucleotide sequence: TGTGCTAGTGGTTCCGGACAGGTAACCTACAATGAGCAGTTCTTC.

This clonotype was found a few times. The gene calls are TRBV3-1 and TRBJ2-1, with TRBD2 matching 8 bases. V shed 6 bases and J 7 bases; nucleotides not matched to a gene: 5. The CDR3 sequence is 13 residues long. Germline CDR1 LGHDT, CDR2 YNNKEL (reference sequence). As DNA, the CDR3 is TGTGCCAGCAGTGAGCGGGAGTGGAATGAGCAGTTCTTC. Its protein product is CASSEREWNEQFF.

This clonotype appeared a few times. V is TRBV4-2 and J is TRBJ2-1; TRBD2 agrees at 10 bases. Germline CDR1 LGHNA, CDR2 YNFKEQ. V dropped 1 base and J dropped 4; count of bases not matched to a gene: 4. This CDR3 comprises 16 residues. In DNA form, the CDR3 reads TGTGCCAGCAGCCAAGGCGGGACTAGCGCGTACAATGAGCAGTTCTTC. Encoded protein: CASSQGGTSAYNEQFF.

There are a few counts of this clonotype. The chain carries TRBV5-1 and TRBJ2-2, with a weak D call TRBD2 (6 bases). This CDR3 is built from 16 residues. V gave up 0 bases and J gave up 4 bases, with 13 bases separating them. Germline loops: CDR1 SGHRS, CDR2 YFSETQ. CDR3 protein: CASSLEAGRLTGELFF. In DNA form, the CDR3 reads TGCGCCAGCAGCTTGGAAGCGGGCCGGCTCACCGGGGAGCTGTTTTTT.

The chain joins TRBV9 to TRBJ2-1, with D perhaps TRBD1 or TRBD2 (5 bases each). This CDR3 has 14 amino acids. The germline V gene encodes CDR1 SGDLS and CDR2 YYNGEE. Between the trimmed V and J ends, which lost 4 bases and 7 bases, there was a span of 15 bases. CDR3 sequence: CASSHGTIGNEQFF. The CDR3 coding sequence is TGTGCCAGCAGCCACGGGACGATTGGGAATGAGCAGTTCTTC.

J is TRBJ2-5 and V is TRBV7-9; D unresolved. Trimming pared 3 bases from V and 2 bases from J, leaving 7 bases between. The CDR3 consists of 13 residues. Germline V gives CDR1 SEHNR, CDR2 FQNEAQ (reference sequence). The CDR3 region has the DNA TGTGCCAGCAGCTTTACAAAGCAAGAGACCCAGTACTTC. Residues: CASSFTKQETQYF.

The V and J genes are TRBV20-1 and TRBJ2-7, with TRBD2 matching 9 bases. V gave up 1 base and J gave up 5 bases; unmatched junction bases: 6. The CDR3 has 14 residues. Germline assignment: CDR1 DFQATT and CDR2 SNEGSKA (reference sequence). CDR3 bases: TGCAGTGCTAGAGTCAGCGGGAGGCTCGACGAGCAGTACTTC. This gives the protein CSARVSGRLDEQYF.

The chain has TRBV5-6 and TRBJ2-7, with TRBD1 matching 9 bases. V gave up 3 bases and J gave up 5 bases; unmatched junction bases: 6. The CDR3 totals 14 residues. From germline, CDR1 is SGHDT and CDR2 YYEEEE. The DNA for the CDR3 is TGTGCCAGCAGCTACCGACAGGGGGTAAACGAGCAGTACGTC. It specifies CASSYRQGVNEQYV.

The rearrangement joins TRBV5-1 to TRBJ2-7, with 7 bases aligning to TRBD1. V dropped 7 bases and J dropped 2; count of bases not matched to a gene: 6. The length of the CDR3 is 13 residues. CDR1 and CDR2 (germline): SGHRS, YFSETQ. The CDR3 bases are TGCGCCAGCGCAGCCACAGGGGCCTACGAGCAGTACTTC. It translates to CASAATGAYEQYF.

V usage is TRBV20-1 and J usage is TRBJ2-3, with 10 nucleotides matching TRBD2. The germline gives CDR1 DFQATT, CDR2 SNEGSKA (reference sequence). Trimming took 5 bases from V and 6 from J; bases not matched to a gene: 8. The length of the CDR3 is 14 residues. CDR3 loop: CSADSGGIVDTQYF. CDR3 DNA: TGCAGTGCTGATAGCGGGGGGATCGTGGATACGCAGTATTTT.

This clonotype has a handful of counts. The CDR3 here is CASSPPGQGKNIQYF. For the CDR3, the DNA is TGCGCCAGCAGCCCCCCGGGACAGGGGAAAAACATTCAGTACTTC. This chain uses TRBV5-1 with TRBJ2-4; the match to TRBD1 covers 10 bases. The CDR3 has 15 residues. With 4 bases clipped from V and 4 bases from J, the junction kept 5 bases outside the gene matches. Germline assignment: CDR1 SGHRS and CDR2 YFSETQ.

The rearrangement joins TRBV18 to TRBJ2-4; D unclear. CDR3 length equals 15 residues. Trimming stripped 5 bases from V and 0 bases from J, with 11 bases between. The germline V gene encodes CDR1 KGHSH and CDR2 LQKENI. The CDR3 region has the DNA TGTGCCAGCTCATCCTCTGCAGGAGCCAAAAACATTCAGTACTTC. Amino acids: CASSSSAGAKNIQYF.

This clonotype was detected only a few times. The chain carries TRBV4-1 and TRBJ2-5; TRBD2 agrees at 7 bases. CDR3 length: 17 amino acids. Per the germline V gene, CDR1 is MGHRA and CDR2 is YSYEKL. Trimming removed 2 bases from V and 1 base from J; junction bases left unmatched: 10. The DNA for the CDR3 is TGCGCCAGCAGCCAACCATCTGGACTAGGCCTCCAAGAGACCCAGTACTTC. The encoded protein is CASSQPSGLGLQETQYF.

This clonotype was seen many times. This chain connects TRBV4-1 to TRBJ2-3; D perhaps matches TRBD1 (6 bases). The CDR3 extends over 15 amino acids. V gave up 2 bases and J gave up 2 bases, with 11 bases separating them. Germline assignment: CDR1 MGHRA and CDR2 YSYEKL. CDR3 amino acids: CASSQTGTNTDTQYF. DNA of the CDR3: TGCGCCAGCAGCCAAACCGGGACAAACACAGATACGCAGTATTTT.

The gene calls are TRBV24-1 and TRBJ1-5, with D maybe TRBD1 (5 bases). This CDR3 comprises 14 residues. The ends were cut back, 6 bases at V and 2 bases at J, with 10 bases in the middle. The germline V gene has CDR1 KGHDR and CDR2 SFDVKD. CDR3 in amino acids: CATSLGVGNQPQHF. For the CDR3, the DNA is TGTGCCACCAGTCTAGGGGTTGGCAATCAGCCCCAGCATTTT.

This chain connects TRBV6-1 to TRBJ2-7, with D possibly matching TRBD1 (6 bases). The CDR3 has 18 amino acids. Germline V gene data show CDR1 as MNHNS and CDR2 as SASEGT. V lost 3 bases, J lost 4 bases, and 25 bases lay in between. Written as DNA, the CDR3 is TGTGCCAGCAGTGATCAGGGGCGTTTGGTTATTTTTTCGTACGAGCAGTACTTC. Residues: CASSDQGRLVIFSYEQYF.

The sample holds a few counts of this clonotype. The V call is TRBV27, the J call TRBJ2-1; 7 bases are a match to TRBD2. The germline gives CDR1 MNHEY, CDR2 SMNVEV (reference sequence). The CDR3 is 17 amino acids. Trimming removed 6 bases from V and 7 bases from J; junction bases left unmatched: 18. Written as DNA, the CDR3 is TGTGCCAGCAGACGCCGGACGTTTGCGGGAGAGTCGAATGAGCAGTTCTTC. It codes for CASRRRTFAGESNEQFF.

The chain couples TRBV20-1 to TRBJ1-1, with a weak D call TRBD1 (5 bases). The CDR3 runs 13 residues. CDR1 and CDR2 from the germline V gene are DFQATT and SNEGSKA (reference sequence). V was shortened by 5 bases and J by 4 bases, with 14 bases between the two germline ends. The CDR3: CSARRQGGTEAFF. CDR3 DNA: TGCAGTGCTCGGCGGCAGGGCGGCACTGAAGCTTTCTTT.

This clonotype was found many times. The chain links TRBV5-1 to TRBJ2-1; D gene unclear. CDR1 and CDR2 (germline): SGHRS, YFSETQ. V was pared by 4 bases and J by 4 bases, with 9 bases between. The CDR3 has 13 residues. The CDR3 DNA follows: TGCGCCAGCAGCCCCGTGGGGTACAATGAGCAGTTCTTC. It translates to CASSPVGYNEQFF.

The table lists this clonotype with a few counts. The rearrangement uses TRBV24-1 and TRBJ2-3; 7 nucleotides match TRBD2. Germline trimming cut 5 bases from V and 4 bases from J; bases unmatched to any gene: 8. There are 15 residues in the CDR3. In germline, CDR1 is KGHDR, CDR2 SFDVKD. CDR3 region: CATSGAGVAADTQYF. In DNA, the CDR3 is TGTGCCACCAGTGGTGCGGGAGTAGCGGCAGATACGCAGTATTTT.

This clonotype was seen only once. For the CDR3, the DNA is TGTGCCAGCAGCCAATTCGCCACAGATACGCAGTATTTT. It yields the protein CASSQFATDTQYF. The rearrangement joins TRBV14 to TRBJ2-3; no reliable D call. The CDR3 is 13 amino acids. From germline, CDR1 is SGHDN and CDR2 FVKESK. Trimming pared 2 bases from V and 2 bases from J, leaving 5 bases between. Full variable domain (outside the CDR3, taken from reference TRBV14 and TRBJ2-3): EAGVTQFPSHSVIEKGQTVTLRCDPISGHDNLYWYRRVMGKEIKFLLHFVKESKQDESGMPNNRFLAERTGGTYSTLKVQPAELEDSGVYFCASSQFATDTQYFGPGTRLTVL.